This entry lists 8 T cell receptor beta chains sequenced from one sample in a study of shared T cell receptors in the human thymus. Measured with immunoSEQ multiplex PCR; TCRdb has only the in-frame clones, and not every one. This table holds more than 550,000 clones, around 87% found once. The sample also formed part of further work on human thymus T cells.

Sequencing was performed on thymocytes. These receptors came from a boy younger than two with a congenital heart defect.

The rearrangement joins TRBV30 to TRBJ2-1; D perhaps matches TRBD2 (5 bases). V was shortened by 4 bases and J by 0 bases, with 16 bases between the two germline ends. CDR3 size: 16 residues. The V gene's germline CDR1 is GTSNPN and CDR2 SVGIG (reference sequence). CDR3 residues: CAWKSSSRGSYNEQFF. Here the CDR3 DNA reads TGTGCCTGGAAATCGTCAAGCCGGGGCTCCTACAATGAGCAGTTCTTC.

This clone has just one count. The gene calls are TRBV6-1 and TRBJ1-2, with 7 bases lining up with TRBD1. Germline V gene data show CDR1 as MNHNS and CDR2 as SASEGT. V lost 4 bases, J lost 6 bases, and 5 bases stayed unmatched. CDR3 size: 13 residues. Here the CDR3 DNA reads TGTGCCAGCAGTGGTAGAGGGGGCGATGGCTACACCTTC. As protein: CASSGRGGDGYTF.

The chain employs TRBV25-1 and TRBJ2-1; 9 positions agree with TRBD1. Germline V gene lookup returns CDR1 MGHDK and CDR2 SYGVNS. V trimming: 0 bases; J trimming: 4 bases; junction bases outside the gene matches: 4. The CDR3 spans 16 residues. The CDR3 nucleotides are TGTGCCAGCAGTGAATATCGGGACAGGGAATACAATGAGCAGTTCTTC. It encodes CASSEYRDREYNEQFF.

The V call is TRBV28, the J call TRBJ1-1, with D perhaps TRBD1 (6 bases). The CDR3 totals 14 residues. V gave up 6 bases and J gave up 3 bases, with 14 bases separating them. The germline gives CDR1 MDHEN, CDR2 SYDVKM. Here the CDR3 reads CASSPEGVDTEAFF. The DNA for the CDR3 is TGTGCCAGCAGCCCCGAGGGGGTTGACACTGAAGCTTTCTTT.

The CDR3 DNA reads as TGTGCCAGCAGTTTAAAGGACAGGGGGCACACTGAAGCTTTCTTT. It codes for CASSLKDRGHTEAFF. The V and J genes are TRBV6-5 and TRBJ1-1, with 11 nucleotides matching TRBD1. V lost 4 bases to trimming and J lost 3 bases; unmatched junction nucleotides: 4. Germline CDR1 MNHEY, CDR2 SVGAGI. The CDR3 is 15 residues long.

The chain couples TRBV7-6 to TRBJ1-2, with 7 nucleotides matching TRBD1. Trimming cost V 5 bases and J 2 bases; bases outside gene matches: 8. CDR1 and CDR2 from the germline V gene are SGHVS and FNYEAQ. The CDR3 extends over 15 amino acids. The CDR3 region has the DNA TGTGCCAGCAGCCCCACGCAGGGGGGCAACTATGGCTACACCTTC. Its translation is CASSPTQGGNYGYTF.

The CDR3: CASSEGGDRWQFF. The CDR3 coding sequence is TGTGCCAGCAGTGAAGGGGGGGATAGGTGGCAGTTCTTC. The chain couples TRBV2 to TRBJ2-1, with D possibly matching TRBD2 (6 bases). Germline lookup yields CDR1 SNHLY and CDR2 FYNNEI. Trimming removed 1 base from V and 12 bases from J, with 13 bases in between. This CDR3 region has 13 residues.

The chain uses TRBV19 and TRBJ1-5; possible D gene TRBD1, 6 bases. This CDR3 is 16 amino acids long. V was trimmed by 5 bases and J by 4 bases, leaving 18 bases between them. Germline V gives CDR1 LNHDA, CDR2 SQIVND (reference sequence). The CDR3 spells CASSPPTGGGNQPQHF. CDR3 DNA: TGTGCCAGTAGTCCCCCGACAGGCGGGGGTAATCAGCCCCAGCATTTT.